The T cell receptor (beta chain) under discussion was sequenced for a study of cytomegalovirus exposure and HLA in healthy donors. This clone was counted between two and nine times. The PCR contained 60 Vbeta and 13 Jbeta primers. Sequenced by immunoSEQ multiplex PCR; TCRdb stores in-frame clones only, minus some. The sample yields about 100,000 clones, 73% seen once. This TCR was recovered from a man aged 40-55 years in good health and CMV-seronegative. Sequences were obtained from PBMCs.

The CDR3 reads CASSLVFRIDEQYF. The CDR3, as DNA: TGTGCCAGCAGCTTGGTTTTCAGGATAGACGAGCAGTACTTC. This chain uses TRBV5-6 with TRBJ2-7; no firm D call. This CDR3 region has 14 residues. Trimming took off 0 bases at V and 5 bases at J, with 12 bases between the two ends. Germline V CDR1 and CDR2: SGHDT, YYEEEE.